The 29 T cell receptor beta chains in this list originate from one sample, sequenced in a study of identifying expanded T cells in peripheral blood. This table comes from immunoSEQ multiplex PCR, and its TCRdb copy is limited to in-frame clones, with some not included. Altogether over 75,000 clones are present, approximately 88% being singletons, with the ten largest covering over 3%. The sequencing sample was made of blood. The origin of the receptors is a person aged 18 to 75 in good health.

The chain joins TRBV6-5 to TRBJ2-5; TRBD2 aligns across 10 bases. This CDR3 is built from 15 residues. Germline V lookup: CDR1 MNHEY, CDR2 SVGAGI. The V and J ends lost 2 bases and 5 bases, in that order; junction bases with no gene match: 5. The CDR3 sequence is CASSYKRGGRETQYF. In DNA, the CDR3 is TGTGCCAGCAGTTACAAGCGGGGGGGCAGGGAGACCCAGTACTTC.

This clone was observed at least ten times. The gene calls are TRBV6-4 and TRBJ2-7; D is ambiguous. Germline V gene data show CDR1 as MRHNA and CDR2 as SNTAGT. The CDR3 spans 15 residues. Trimming removed 3 bases from V and 1 base from J, with 13 bases in between. The DNA of the CDR3 is TGTGCCAGCAGTGAATCCCAAGGGAATTCCTACGAGCAGTACTTC. It translates to CASSESQGNSYEQYF.

The chain joins TRBV7-2 to TRBJ2-5; D remains ambiguous. Germline V gene data show CDR1 as SGHTA and CDR2 as FQGNSA. V was pared by 2 bases and J by 10 bases, with 8 bases between. The CDR3 is 11 residues long. This CDR3 reads CASSLLGIQYF. CDR3 in DNA: TGTGCCAGCAGCTTACTCGGCATCCAGTACTTC. The whole variable domain, remainder taken from reference TRBV7-2 and TRBJ2-5, is GAGVSQSPSNKVTEKGKDVELRCDPISGHTALYWYRQSLGQGLEFLIYFQGNSAPDKSGLPSDRFSAERTGGSVSTLTIQRTQQEDSAVYLCASSLLGIQYFGPGTRLLVL.

This chain links TRBV6-1 with TRBJ1-3, with D perhaps TRBD1 (6 bases). The germline V gene has CDR1 MNHNS and CDR2 SASEGT. The CDR3 is 14 residues long. V shed 9 bases and J shed 4 bases, with 16 bases lying between them. CDR3 amino acids: CASTRQAGGNTIYF. In DNA, the CDR3 is TGTGCCAGTACCCGACAGGCAGGAGGAAACACCATATATTTT.

The J gene is TRBJ1-2, the V gene TRBV27; the match to TRBD1 covers 9 bases. The CDR3 totals 14 residues. The V gene end was trimmed by 6 bases and the J gene end by 7 bases; junction bases not matched to a gene: 9. The germline V gene has CDR1 MNHEY and CDR2 SMNVEV (reference sequence). The CDR3 region has the DNA TGTGCCAGCAGACTATCACAGGGGGCGGGTGGCTACACCTTC. Its protein is CASRLSQGAGGYTF.

V usage is TRBV7-8 and J usage is TRBJ2-7, with a weak D call TRBD1 (5 bases). The CDR3 covers 14 residues. V lost 1 base, J lost 0 bases, and 7 bases lay in between. The germline V gene encodes CDR1 SGHVS and CDR2 FQNEAQ. The CDR3 region is CASSLGRGSYEQYF. CDR3 DNA sequence: TGTGCCAGCAGCTTAGGAAGGGGCTCCTACGAGCAGTACTTC.

The chain combines TRBV7-9 with TRBJ2-7, with 8 bases matching TRBD1. The V segment lost 3 bases and the J segment 6 bases; nucleotides outside the gene matches: 1. The germline V gene encodes CDR1 SEHNR and CDR2 FQNEAQ (reference sequence). There are 12 residues in the CDR3. CDR3 bases: TGTGCCAGCAGCTTGACAGGGGTCGAGCAGTACTTC. Its protein is CASSLTGVEQYF.

This rearrangement joins TRBV11-2 to TRBJ2-5; perhaps TRBD1 as D (6 bases). In germline, CDR1 is SGHAT, CDR2 FQNNGV. V was cut by 5 bases and J by 2 bases, with 15 bases left in between. The CDR3 consists of 15 residues. CDR3 loop: CASSPLWGRQETQYF. The CDR3 nucleotides are TGTGCCAGCAGCCCCCTCTGGGGGCGGCAAGAGACCCAGTACTTC.

The chain recombines TRBV4-1 with TRBJ1-3; TRBD1 agrees at 9 bases. Germline V CDR1 and CDR2: MGHRA, YSYEKL. Trimming at V came to 4 bases and at J to 6 bases, leaving 4 bases not matched to a gene. The CDR3 is 14 amino acids. The CDR3 DNA reads as TGCGCCAGCAGCCCGGGACAGGGACCAAACACCATATATTTT. Translating gives CASSPGQGPNTIYF.

This sequence joins TRBV7-9 and TRBJ2-5; TRBD1 matches 7 bases. The CDR3 has 15 amino acids. V shed 6 bases and J 2 bases; nucleotides not matched to a gene: 9. Germline V lookup: CDR1 SEHNR, CDR2 FQNEAQ (reference sequence). As DNA, the CDR3 is TGTGCCAGCAGGAATAGGGACAGCCGGCAAGAGACCCAGTACTTC. It specifies CASRNRDSRQETQYF.

Remarks on this clone: Other DNA sequences within the sample encode an identical CDR3. The genes are TRBV4-1 and TRBJ1-1; D possibly corresponds to TRBD1 (5 bases). This CDR3 contains 15 residues. The germline gives CDR1 MGHRA, CDR2 YSYEKL. V lost 3 bases and J lost 6, with 17 bases in between. CDR3 sequence (DNA): TGCGCCAGCAGCCAGGATGCGGCAGGGCAGGCTGAAGCTTTCTTT. Protein product: CASSQDAAGQAEAFF.

This clone occurred once. Other DNA sequences in the same sample also yield this CDR3. This rearrangement joins TRBV5-1 to TRBJ2-2; D is unclear. With 0 bases removed from V and 6 bases from J, the gap between germline ends came to 6 bases. This CDR3 spans 13 amino acids. CDR1 SGHRS and CDR2 YFSETQ come from the germline V gene. The CDR3 region has the DNA TGCGCCAGCAGCTTGGGGGGTGCCGGGGAGCTGTTTTTT. Encoded protein: CASSLGGAGELFF. Full variable domain (missing parts from reference TRBV5-1 and TRBJ2-2): KAGVTQTPRYLIKTRGQQVTLSCSPISGHRSVSWYQQTPGQGLQFLFEYFSETQRNKGNFPGRFSGRQFSNSRSEMNVSTLELGDSALYLCASSLGGAGELFFGEGSRLTVL.

The chain couples TRBV19 to TRBJ2-7, with D perhaps matching TRBD2 (6 bases). V shed 3 bases and J shed 3 bases, with 9 bases lying between them. The CDR3 contains 13 residues. CDR1 is LNHDA, CDR2 SQIVND, per germline (reference sequence). Here the CDR3 reads CASSIGGFYEQYF. The CDR3 DNA sequence: TGTGCCAGTAGTATCGGGGGTTTCTACGAGCAGTACTTC.

In regard to this clone: Other DNA variants within this sample encode the same CDR3. V and J are TRBV14 and TRBJ2-7, with 12 bases aligning to TRBD1. Looked up from germline, CDR1 is SGHDN and CDR2 is FVKESK. CDR3 length: 14 amino acids. V gave up 3 bases and J gave up 4 bases; unmatched junction bases: 1. The chain's CDR3 is CASSQGQGAYEQYF. DNA for the CDR3: TGTGCCAGCAGCCAGGGACAGGGGGCTTACGAGCAGTACTTC.

The CDR3 coding sequence is TGTGCCAGCAGCGCCCGGGTCAATCAGCCCCAGCATTTT. Amino acid sequence: CASSARVNQPQHF. The chain combines TRBV7-6 with TRBJ1-5; D unresolved. The CDR3 length is 13 residues. Trimming cost V 5 bases and J 3 bases, with 8 bases left between them. Germline V gene lookup returns CDR1 SGHVS and CDR2 FNYEAQ.

This chain links TRBV7-3 with TRBJ2-3, with 9 bases aligning to TRBD2. The trim removed 4 bases at V and 0 bases at J, leaving 2 bases unmatched. This CDR3 has 15 residues. Per the germline V gene, CDR1 is SGHTA and CDR2 is FQGTGA. The CDR3 reads CASSSLAGSTDTQYF. CDR3 DNA: TGTGCCAGCAGCTCGCTAGCGGGGAGCACAGATACGCAGTATTTT. Based on the CDR3 plus reference TRBV7-3 and TRBJ2-3, the full variable domain is GAGVSQTPSNKVTEKGKYVELRCDPISGHTALYWYRQSLGQGPEFLIYFQGTGAADDSGLPNDRFFAVRPEGSVSTLKIQRTERGDSAVYLCASSSLAGSTDTQYFGPGTRLTVL.

V gene TRBV5-1 combines with J gene TRBJ2-7; 7 positions match TRBD2. The CDR3 consists of 13 residues. Germline V gene lookup returns CDR1 SGHRS and CDR2 YFSETQ. The ends lost 8 bases at V and 4 bases at J; junction bases unmatched: 9. Here the CDR3 reads CARLGRAPYEQYF. The CDR3 DNA sequence: TGCGCCAGACTTGGGAGGGCGCCATACGAGCAGTACTTC.

The chain couples TRBV5-8 to TRBJ1-2; the D is unclear. This CDR3 has 13 amino acids. The V gene's germline CDR1 is SGHTS and CDR2 YDEGEE. Trimming removed 4 bases at V and 7 bases at J, with 14 bases between. The CDR3 is CASSRPNLRGYTF. CDR3 DNA: TGTGCCAGCAGCCGCCCTAATTTGCGTGGCTACACCTTC.

V gene TRBV28 combines with J gene TRBJ1-6, with 9 positions matching TRBD1. There are 15 residues in the CDR3. V trimming: 6 bases; J trimming: 6 bases; junction bases outside the gene matches: 6. Per the germline V gene, CDR1 is MDHEN and CDR2 is SYDVKM. The CDR3: CASSAPGQGNSPLHF. CDR3 coding DNA: TGTGCCAGCAGCGCTCCGGGACAGGGTAATTCACCCCTCCACTTT.

This chain uses TRBV9 with TRBJ2-6; 9 bases align to TRBD1. The CDR3 runs to 17 residues. Germline V gene data show CDR1 as SGDLS and CDR2 as YYNGEE. The V and J ends lost 4 bases and 2 bases, in that order; junction bases with no gene match: 7. The CDR3 protein is CASSLRTGEAGANVLTF. In DNA form, the CDR3 reads TGTGCCAGCAGCCTTAGGACAGGGGAGGCTGGGGCCAACGTCCTGACTTTC.

The chain uses TRBV7-9 and TRBJ2-5; D unclear. V was trimmed by 0 bases and J by 3 bases, leaving 5 bases between them. The CDR3 covers 13 residues. The germline V gene has CDR1 SEHNR and CDR2 FQNEAQ (reference sequence). CDR3 bases: TGTGCCAGCAGCTTAGCGGCTAAAGAGACCCAGTACTTC. It specifies CASSLAAKETQYF.

J is TRBJ2-1 and V is TRBV27, with D hard to call. Trimming cost V 3 bases and J 8 bases, with 14 bases left between them. The CDR3 has 14 amino acids. Germline V gives CDR1 MNHEY, CDR2 SMNVEV (reference sequence). The CDR3 sequence: CASSLDPGGDEQFF. CDR3 nucleotide sequence: TGTGCCAGCAGTTTGGACCCCGGCGGCGATGAGCAGTTCTTC.

The chain is built from TRBV5-8 and TRBJ1-1; D remains unclear. The CDR3 is made up of 16 amino acids. V was clipped by 1 base and J by 1 base, with 14 bases between them. Germline lookup yields CDR1 SGHTS and CDR2 YDEGEE. CDR3 protein: CASSLFPTAKNTEAFF. The CDR3 nucleotides read TGTGCCAGCAGCTTGTTTCCTACCGCCAAGAACACTGAAGCTTTCTTT.

The chain employs TRBV15 and TRBJ2-7; possible D gene TRBD1, 5 bases. In germline, CDR1 is LNHNV, CDR2 YYDKDF (reference sequence). CDR3 length: 12 residues. The germline V and J ends were trimmed by 2 bases and 4 bases, with 6 bases remaining between them. The DNA of the CDR3 is TGTGCCACCAGCAGACCAGGGTACGAGCAGTACTTC. Residues: CATSRPGYEQYF.

V is TRBV5-1 and J is TRBJ2-1; D call uncertain. Germline values: CDR1 SGHRS, CDR2 YFSETQ. V shed 2 bases and J shed 6 bases, with 12 bases lying between them. This CDR3 spans 14 amino acids. CDR3 protein: CASSLEQTANEQFF. As DNA, the CDR3 is TGCGCCAGCAGCTTAGAACAGACGGCCAATGAGCAGTTCTTC.

V and J are TRBV30 and TRBJ1-6; a weak D match, TRBD1 (6 bases). The CDR3 spans 15 residues. Germline CDR1 is GTSNPN and CDR2 is SVGIG (reference sequence). Trimming pared 2 bases from V and 8 bases from J, leaving 16 bases between. CDR3 DNA sequence: TGTGCCTGGAGTCCATATTCAGGGGCGGATTCACCCCTCCACTTT. This translates into CAWSPYSGADSPLHF.

Only one count was recorded for this clone. The V call is TRBV7-8, the J call TRBJ2-2; 9 bases are shared with TRBD1. Trimming took 3 bases from V and 4 from J; bases not matched to a gene: 6. The germline V gene has CDR1 SGHVS and CDR2 FQNEAQ. The CDR3 runs to 16 residues. CDR3 in amino acids: CASSFSGQGSTGELFF. The CDR3 DNA follows: TGTGCCAGCAGCTTCTCGGGACAGGGTAGCACCGGGGAGCTGTTTTTT.

The chain employs TRBV28 and TRBJ2-7; a weak D match, TRBD1 (6 bases). Germline CDR1 reads MDHEN; CDR2 reads SYDVKM. Trimming pared 2 bases from V and 2 bases from J, leaving 10 bases between. The CDR3 has 14 amino acids. The CDR3 DNA sequence: TGTGCCAGCAGTTTAACAGGGACGGCCTACGAGCAGTACTTC. It codes for CASSLTGTAYEQYF.

This clone was observed a handful of times. V and J are TRBV7-3 and TRBJ2-1; 13 nucleotides align to TRBD2. V shed 1 base, J shed 4 bases, and the junction held 1 base outside the gene matches. The CDR3 length is 16 residues. CDR1 and CDR2 (germline): SGHTA, FQGTGA. The CDR3 spells CASSLKGLAGYNEQFF. The CDR3 DNA sequence: TGTGCCAGCAGCTTAAAGGGACTAGCGGGATACAATGAGCAGTTCTTC.